This paragraph covers one T cell receptor (beta chain) sequence. The target antigen is unknown. Germline V gene data show CDR1 as MGHRA and CDR2 as YSYEKL. With 2 bases removed from V and 1 base from J, the gap between germline ends came to 8 bases. The CDR3 contains 14 residues. These data come from a study of radiotherapy plus CTLA-4 blockade in lung cancer. Looking at the study overall: In approximately 17% of patients, objective responses were seen; approximately 34% had disease control. Study outcomes and limitations: Among reported predictors of response, early blood T cell clone dynamics with interferon-beta performed best.

Here immunoSEQ multiplex PCR was the method, and the copy in TCRdb shows in-frame clones only, minus some. The sample has 45,000 to 55,000 clones, 76% seen once. The study treated chemo-refractory metastatic non-small-cell lung cancer patients with focal radiation plus ipilimumab CTLA-4 blockade. The sample was peripheral blood, taken from a patient treated with radiotherapy plus ipilimumab. This receptor was obtained from a human donor with non-small cell lung cancer who had stable disease on radiotherapy plus ipilimumab. The chain combines TRBV4-1 with TRBJ1-1, with D perhaps TRBD1 (6 bases). CDR3 in amino acids: CASSQTGQNTEAFF. CDR3 nucleotide sequence: TGCGCCAGCAGCCAAACGGGACAGAACACTGAAGCTTTCTTT.